A selection of T cell receptor beta chains follows, all from one sample in a study of T-cell memory formation after mild COVID-19. TCRdb itself ran the 5' RACE reads through MiXCR, one entry per CDR3 protein. Seen here are roughly 250,000 distinct CDR3 sequences, 16% observed once, and the top ten hold approximately 3.5%. The sequenced material came from PBMCs or a T cell subset sorted from them (not recorded which). The origin of the receptors is a man younger than 35 who had mild COVID-19 (a few samples of this study predate the infection). Cell type and time point are not known. Each CDR3 is given with its conserved first and last residue. Each record gives: CDR3 protein, CDR3 DNA, V gene, clone size, D gene, J gene. The D gene is left open where the match is weak. Clone size is given for some rows only: seen once, a few or many times, or a class if the clone is expanded.

cdr3_aa: CASSRILAGGDTQYF; cdr3_nt: TGCGCCAGCAGCCGAATACTAGCGGGGGGAGATACGCAGTATTTT; v_call: TRBV4-3; clone_size: -; d_call: TRBD2; j_call: TRBJ2-3
cdr3_aa: CASSPTINTEAFF; cdr3_nt: TGTGCCAGCAGCCCCACAATAAACACTGAAGCTTTCTTT; v_call: TRBV7-6; clone_size: -; d_call: -; j_call: TRBJ1-1
cdr3_aa: CASSLGPGRNFYGYTF; cdr3_nt: TGTGCCAGCAGCTTAGGCCCTGGACGGAATTTCTATGGCTACACCTTC; v_call: TRBV7-2; clone_size: -; d_call: -; j_call: TRBJ1-2
cdr3_aa: CASIMMGGQETQYF; cdr3_nt: TGTGCCAGCATCATGATGGGGGGCCAAGAGACCCAGTACTTC; v_call: TRBV7-2; clone_size: few; d_call: -; j_call: TRBJ2-5
cdr3_aa: CASSPEPDVWETQYF; cdr3_nt: TGCGCCAGCAGCCCGGAGCCAGATGTTTGGGAGACCCAGTACTTC; v_call: TRBV5-1; clone_size: few; d_call: -; j_call: TRBJ2-5
cdr3_aa: CASSQELVVGVTGELFF; cdr3_nt: TGCGCCAGCAGCCAAGAACTTGTGGTAGGAGTTACCGGGGAGCTGTTTTTT; v_call: TRBV4-3; clone_size: few; d_call: -; j_call: TRBJ2-2
cdr3_aa: CASSLASKNTEAFF; cdr3_nt: TGTGCCAGCAGCTTAGCGTCTAAAAACACTGAAGCTTTCTTT; v_call: TRBV7-2; clone_size: few; d_call: -; j_call: TRBJ1-1
cdr3_aa: CASSFGQPNTEAFF; cdr3_nt: TGTGCCAGCAGTTTTGGGCAACCGAACACTGAAGCTTTCTTT; v_call: TRBV12-3/TRBV12-4; clone_size: few; d_call: -; j_call: TRBJ1-1
cdr3_aa: CASSARTGGLGETQYF; cdr3_nt: TGTGCCAGCAGCGCGCGGACGGGGGGCCTTGGCGAGACCCAGTACTTC; v_call: TRBV11-2; clone_size: few; d_call: -; j_call: TRBJ2-5
cdr3_aa: CASSQGHSNYGYTF; cdr3_nt: TGTGCCAGCAGTCAGGGACACTCTAACTATGGCTACACCTTC; v_call: TRBV6-5; clone_size: few; d_call: -; j_call: TRBJ1-2
cdr3_aa: CASSWTHNEQFF; cdr3_nt: TGTGCCAGCAGCTGGACTCACAATGAGCAGTTCTTC; v_call: TRBV7-9; clone_size: -; d_call: -; j_call: TRBJ2-1
cdr3_aa: CATSRRTTRQGNTIYF; cdr3_nt: TGTGCCACCAGCAGGAGAACGACAAGGCAAGGAAACACCATATATTTT; v_call: TRBV15; clone_size: -; d_call: -; j_call: TRBJ1-3
cdr3_aa: CASSSTGAGADTQYF; cdr3_nt: TGCGCCAGCAGCTCGACAGGGGCAGGCGCAGATACGCAGTATTTT; v_call: TRBV5-1; clone_size: few; d_call: TRBD1; j_call: TRBJ2-3
cdr3_aa: CASSPRGHTDTQYF; cdr3_nt: TGTGCCAGCAGCCCGCGGGGGCACACAGATACGCAGTATTTT; v_call: TRBV5-6; clone_size: many; d_call: -; j_call: TRBJ2-3
cdr3_aa: CASGGQPTSADTQYF; cdr3_nt: TGTGCCAGTGGGGGACAGCCCACCAGCGCAGATACGCAGTATTTT; v_call: TRBV7-2; clone_size: few; d_call: TRBD1; j_call: TRBJ2-3
cdr3_aa: CASSFGQGLGNEKFF; cdr3_nt: TGTGCCAGCAGCTTCGGACAGGGGTTAGGCAATGAGAAGTTCTTC; v_call: TRBV11-3; clone_size: -; d_call: TRBD1; j_call: TRBJ2-1
cdr3_aa: CASSLDSSGNTIYF; cdr3_nt: TGTGCCAGCTCACTCGACAGCTCTGGAAACACCATATATTTT; v_call: TRBV18; clone_size: many; d_call: -; j_call: TRBJ1-3
cdr3_aa: CASSPATYGYTF; cdr3_nt: TGTGCCAGCAGTCCGGCCACCTATGGCTACACCTTC; v_call: TRBV6-6; clone_size: few; d_call: -; j_call: TRBJ1-2
cdr3_aa: CASRGQGAQPQHF; cdr3_nt: TGTGCCAGCAGAGGACAGGGGGCACAGCCCCAGCATTTT; v_call: TRBV6-2/TRBV6-3; clone_size: few; d_call: TRBD1; j_call: TRBJ1-5
cdr3_aa: CSATDRFGYGYTF; cdr3_nt: TGCAGTGCTACAGACAGGTTTGGCTATGGCTACACCTTC; v_call: TRBV20-1; clone_size: -; d_call: -; j_call: TRBJ1-2
cdr3_aa: CASSYPTEQFF; cdr3_nt: TGTGCCAGCAGTTACCCAACCGAGCAGTTCTTC; v_call: TRBV6-2/TRBV6-3; clone_size: -; d_call: -; j_call: TRBJ2-1
cdr3_aa: CASSQAWSNQPQHF; cdr3_nt: TGCGCCAGCAGCCAAGCATGGAGCAATCAGCCCCAGCATTTT; v_call: TRBV4-3; clone_size: -; d_call: -; j_call: TRBJ1-5
cdr3_aa: CASSLEFPSGTRVETQYF; cdr3_nt: TGTGCCAGCAGCTTAGAGTTCCCCTCCGGGACTAGAGTGGAGACCCAGTACTTC; v_call: TRBV11-2; clone_size: few; d_call: TRBD2; j_call: TRBJ2-5
cdr3_aa: CASSHHGSGGAYGYTF; cdr3_nt: TGTGCCAGCAGCCACCACGGATCGGGGGGCGCCTATGGCTACACCTTC; v_call: TRBV7-2; clone_size: -; d_call: -; j_call: TRBJ1-2
cdr3_aa: CASSLRGEGTDTQYF; cdr3_nt: TGTGCCAGCAGTCTACGCGGGGAGGGAACAGATACGCAGTATTTT; v_call: TRBV6-5; clone_size: -; d_call: TRBD2; j_call: TRBJ2-3
cdr3_aa: CASSVGGATTGELFF; cdr3_nt: TGTGCCAGCAGCGTAGGAGGAGCAACCACCGGGGAGCTGTTTTTT; v_call: TRBV9; clone_size: -; d_call: -; j_call: TRBJ2-2
cdr3_aa: CASSLVGLYETQYF; cdr3_nt: TGTGCCAGCAGCTTAGTGGGACTGTACGAGACCCAGTACTTC; v_call: TRBV7-9; clone_size: -; d_call: -; j_call: TRBJ2-5
cdr3_aa: CASGGSGQETQYF; cdr3_nt: TGTGCCAGCGGAGGTAGCGGGCAAGAGACCCAGTACTTC; v_call: TRBV2; clone_size: -; d_call: TRBD2; j_call: TRBJ2-5
cdr3_aa: CASSRTGTGEEKLFF; cdr3_nt: TGTGCCAGCAGTCGAACCGGGACAGGGGAGGAAAAACTGTTTTTT; v_call: TRBV6-5; clone_size: -; d_call: TRBD1; j_call: TRBJ1-4
cdr3_aa: CASSIGTSGETQYF; cdr3_nt: TGTGCCAGCAGCATCGGGACTAGCGGTGAGACCCAGTACTTC; v_call: TRBV11-1; clone_size: -; d_call: TRBD2; j_call: TRBJ2-5
cdr3_aa: CASRPTPGTGLAKNIQYF; cdr3_nt: TGTGCCAGCAGGCCCACACCCGGGACAGGGCTAGCCAAAAACATTCAGTACTTC; v_call: TRBV6-5; clone_size: -; d_call: TRBD1; j_call: TRBJ2-4
cdr3_aa: CASSFPTGGGTGELFF; cdr3_nt: TGTGCCAGCAGCTTTCCCACAGGGGGGGGCACCGGGGAGCTGTTTTTT; v_call: TRBV7-2; clone_size: few; d_call: -; j_call: TRBJ2-2
cdr3_aa: CASSHLRGNTEAFF; cdr3_nt: TGCGCCAGCAGCCATCTCAGGGGAAACACTGAAGCTTTCTTT; v_call: TRBV4-3; clone_size: -; d_call: -; j_call: TRBJ1-1
cdr3_aa: CASRVQGNTEAFF; cdr3_nt: TGCGCCAGCAGAGTACAGGGGAACACTGAAGCTTTCTTT; v_call: TRBV10-2; clone_size: -; d_call: -; j_call: TRBJ1-1
cdr3_aa: CASSLRIGMNTEAFF; cdr3_nt: TGTGCCAGCAGCTTAAGGATCGGCATGAACACTGAAGCTTTCTTT; v_call: TRBV7-9; clone_size: few; d_call: -; j_call: TRBJ1-1
cdr3_aa: CASSQLRATETQYF; cdr3_nt: TGTGCCAGCAGCCAGCTGAGGGCCACGGAGACCCAGTACTTC; v_call: TRBV3-1; clone_size: -; d_call: -; j_call: TRBJ2-5
cdr3_aa: CASSLGGFRGKLFF; cdr3_nt: TGTGCCAGCAGTTTAGGGGGCTTTAGAGGAAAACTGTTTTTT; v_call: TRBV12-3/TRBV12-4; clone_size: few; d_call: -; j_call: TRBJ1-4
cdr3_aa: CASSLDGRTNEKLFF; cdr3_nt: TGTGCCAGCAGCTTAGATGGCAGGACTAATGAAAAACTGTTTTTT; v_call: TRBV7-9; clone_size: -; d_call: -; j_call: TRBJ1-4
cdr3_aa: CITLEPSGSEAFF; cdr3_nt: TGCATCACACTGGAGCCAAGTGGCTCTGAAGCTTTCTTT; v_call: TRBV29-1; clone_size: -; d_call: -; j_call: TRBJ1-1
cdr3_aa: CAISSRDSYGYTF; cdr3_nt: TGTGCCATCAGTTCCCGGGACAGCTATGGCTACACCTTC; v_call: TRBV10-3; clone_size: -; d_call: TRBD1; j_call: TRBJ1-2
cdr3_aa: CASSQGTDNEQFF; cdr3_nt: TGCGCCAGCAGCCAAGGGACTGACAATGAGCAGTTCTTC; v_call: TRBV4-3; clone_size: -; d_call: -; j_call: TRBJ2-1